This TCR beta chain was profiled in a study of radiation and T cells in renal cell carcinoma. Study-level points and caveats: From baseline, blood top tumor clonotypes peaked at 2 weeks post-radiation. Pretreatment tumor biopsies were lacking, so baseline clonotypes are unknown.

Produced via immunoSEQ multiplex PCR; TCRdb's table is partial and in-frame only. This table has about 150,000 clones, over 80% appearing once. The sample's time point: blood 2 weeks post-SBRT. The treatment denotes: 15 Gy SBRT to primary tumor, nephrectomy 4 weeks later. Blood was sampled at baseline, 2 weeks and 4 weeks after SBRT. Clear cell pathology was present in this patient's renal cell carcinoma. The V and J ends lost 5 bases and 0 bases respectively, with 2 bases between them. The CDR3 spans 12 residues. The germline V gene encodes CDR1 LNHDA and CDR2 SQIVND (reference sequence). A word on this clone: What it binds is not known.

Specimen: blood, collected from a patient whose treatment included radiotherapy and nephrectomy. The clonotype comes from a woman between 50 and 59 years old with renal cell carcinoma. This rearrangement joins TRBV19 to TRBJ1-5; no reliable D call. CDR3 protein: CASSYSNQPQHF. For the CDR3, the DNA is TGTGCCAGTAGTTATAGCAATCAGCCCCAGCATTTT.